A single T cell receptor (beta chain) is shown here with its context. These data are taken from a study of blood T cell repertoires in COVID-19. Study-wide background: From T cells, B-cell-depleted T cells, or PBMCs came the material, which was cDNA or gDNA.

Original processing notes: Quantification of nucleated cells was approximated via reference gene primer amplification. Method: immunoSEQ multiplex PCR; TCRdb's copy keeps in-frame clones and lacks some. That table furnishes V, J and clone size, whereas the DNA furnished D and trimming. The repertoire includes approximately 260,000 clones, under 90% of them detected once, and around 9.2% sits in the top ten. Trimming removed 6 bases from V and 0 bases from J, with 11 bases in between. The CDR3 consists of 14 residues. Germline CDR1 is MNHEY and CDR2 is SVGEGT. The chain carries TRBV6-2 or TRBV6-3 and TRBJ1-1; tentative D call: TRBD1 (5 bases). Sequenced sample: peripheral blood. The sequence derives from a human donor in a cohort sampled during active COVID-19. The CDR3 nucleotides are TGTGCCAGCAGCCTGGGGCGGATGAACACTGAAGCTTTCTTT. It translates to CASSLGRMNTEAFF.